This T cell receptor (beta chain) was documented in a study of blood T cell repertoires in COVID-19. The wider study: Samples taken during acute and convalescent COVID-19 were collected in the United States, Italy and Spain. PBMCs, B-cell-depleted T cells, or T cells were the source of the cDNA or gDNA that made up the material.

Per the authors' pipeline: It was from reference gene primer amplification that nucleated cell counts were estimated. Sequencing was performed with immunoSEQ multiplex PCR; in TCRdb, only in-frame clones are kept and a portion is missing. For V, J and clone size, that table is used; D and trimming come from the DNA. Here the sample spans 150,000 to 200,000 clones, about four fifths being singletons. This clonotype was obtained from a man aged 55 to 69 with active or convalescent COVID-19. The sequencing sample was made of peripheral blood.

The CDR3 DNA follows: TGCAGCGTTTCCCGACTAGCGGACACAGATACGCAGTATTTT. Translated, it gives CSVSRLADTDTQYF. The rearrangement joins TRBV29-1 to TRBJ2-3; 9 nucleotides match TRBD2. Germline V gives CDR1 SQVTM, CDR2 ANQGSEA. The CDR3 runs to 14 residues. The V and J ends lost 5 bases and 2 bases, in that order; junction bases with no gene match: 5.